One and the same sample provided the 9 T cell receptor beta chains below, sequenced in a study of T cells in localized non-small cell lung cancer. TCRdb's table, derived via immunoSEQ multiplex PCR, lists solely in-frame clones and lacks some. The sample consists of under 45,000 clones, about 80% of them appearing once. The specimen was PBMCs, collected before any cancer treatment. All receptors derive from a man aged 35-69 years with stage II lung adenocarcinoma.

The CDR3 sequence is CASSYLHDSPLHF. The CDR3 coding sequence is TGTGCCAGCAGTTACTTACACGATTCACCCCTCCACTTT. The rearrangement links TRBV6-5 to TRBJ1-6; unclear D gene. Germline V CDR1 and CDR2: MNHEY, SVGAGI. The length of the CDR3 is 13 residues. Trimming removed 1 base at V and 8 bases at J, with 6 bases between.

The CDR3 DNA reads as TGTGCCAGCAGTTCTACAGGGGTTACCCCGAACACTGAAGCTTTCTTT. As protein: CASSSTGVTPNTEAFF. The chain uses TRBV2 and TRBJ1-1, with 7 bases matching TRBD1. CDR1 is SNHLY and CDR2 is FYNNEI in the germline V gene. Trimming removed 5 bases from V and 1 base from J; junction bases left unmatched: 10. The CDR3 runs to 16 residues.

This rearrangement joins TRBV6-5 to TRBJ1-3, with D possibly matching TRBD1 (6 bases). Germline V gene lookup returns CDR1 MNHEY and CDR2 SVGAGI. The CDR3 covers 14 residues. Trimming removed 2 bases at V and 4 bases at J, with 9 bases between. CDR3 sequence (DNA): TGTGCCAGCAGTTACAGGGGGGGAGGAAACACCATATATTTT. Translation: CASSYRGGGNTIYF.

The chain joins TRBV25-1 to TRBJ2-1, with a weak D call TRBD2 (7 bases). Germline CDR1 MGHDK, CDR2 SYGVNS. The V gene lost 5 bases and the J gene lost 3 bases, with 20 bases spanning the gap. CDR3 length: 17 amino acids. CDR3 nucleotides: TGTGCCAGCAGTTTAGGGGGGGGTGACCTCTACTACAATGAGCAGTTCTTC. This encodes CASSLGGGDLYYNEQFF.

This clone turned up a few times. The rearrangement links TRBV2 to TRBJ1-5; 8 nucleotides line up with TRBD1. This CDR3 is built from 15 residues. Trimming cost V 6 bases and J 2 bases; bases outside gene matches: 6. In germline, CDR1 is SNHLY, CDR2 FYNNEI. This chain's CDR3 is CASRAKTGGNQPQHF. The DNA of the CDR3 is TGTGCCAGCAGGGCTAAGACAGGGGGCAATCAGCCCCAGCATTTT.

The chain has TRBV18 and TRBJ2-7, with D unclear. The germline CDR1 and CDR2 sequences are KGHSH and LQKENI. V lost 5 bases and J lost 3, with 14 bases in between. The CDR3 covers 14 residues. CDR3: CASSLSQLNYEQYF. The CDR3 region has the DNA TGTGCCAGCTCATTGTCGCAGCTTAACTACGAGCAGTACTTC.

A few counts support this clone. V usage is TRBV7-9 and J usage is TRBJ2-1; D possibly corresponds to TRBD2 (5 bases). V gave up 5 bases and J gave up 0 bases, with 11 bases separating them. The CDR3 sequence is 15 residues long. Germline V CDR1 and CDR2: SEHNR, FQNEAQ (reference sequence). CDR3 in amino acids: CASSPRGSSYNEQFF. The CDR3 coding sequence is TGTGCCAGCAGCCCCCGGGGTAGCTCCTACAATGAGCAGTTCTTC.

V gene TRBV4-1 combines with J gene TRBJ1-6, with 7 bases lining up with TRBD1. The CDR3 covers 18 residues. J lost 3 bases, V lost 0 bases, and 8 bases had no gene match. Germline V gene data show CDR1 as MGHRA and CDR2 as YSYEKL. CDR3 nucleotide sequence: TGCGCCAGCAGCCAAGATTCCAATACAGGGGTCTATAATTCACCCCTCCACTTT. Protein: CASSQDSNTGVYNSPLHF.

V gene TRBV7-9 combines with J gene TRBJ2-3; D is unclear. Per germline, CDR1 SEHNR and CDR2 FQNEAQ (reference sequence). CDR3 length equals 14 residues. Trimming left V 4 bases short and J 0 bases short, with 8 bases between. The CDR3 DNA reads TGTGCCAGCAGCTACGATCCTAGCACAGATACGCAGTATTTT. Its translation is CASSYDPSTDTQYF.